This TCR beta chain was recovered during a study of OX40 agonist ivuxolimab in advanced cancers. Whole-study results and caveats: Blood T cells, both CD4+ and CD8+, expanded clonally by week 6 at 0.1 to 3.0 mg/kg.

Sequencing used immunoSEQ multiplex PCR; TCRdb keeps in-frame clones, though not all of them. The sample holds more than 40,000 clones, around 77% seen once. The cohort excluded patients with autoimmune disease history or systemic immunosuppression. A remark on this clone: The target antigen is unknown.

The trim removed 4 bases at V and 2 bases at J, leaving 6 bases unmatched. The CDR3 contains 15 residues. Germline V CDR1 and CDR2: SGHNT, YENEEA. The chain joins TRBV11-3 to TRBJ2-5; 8 bases map to TRBD1. The TCR comes from an adult with an advanced solid tumor such as melanoma, head and neck, liver or kidney cancer. The sample in question was CD4+ or CD8+ T cells sorted from blood, obtained in a trial of the OX40 agonist ivuxolimab. The CDR3 DNA is TGTGCCAGCAGCTCACAGGGGGACCCTCAAGAGACCCAGTACTTC. Protein: CASSSQGDPQETQYF.